This TCR beta chain appears in the sequencing data of a study of cytomegalovirus exposure and HLA in healthy donors. Germline V gene lookup returns CDR1 LNHDA and CDR2 SQIVND (reference sequence). The CDR3 consists of 13 residues. Trimming took 6 bases from V and 8 from J; bases not matched to a gene: 9. Data came from immunoSEQ multiplex PCR; TCRdb stores just in-frame clones and leaves some out. The sample holds fewer than 250,000 clones; around nine tenths are singletons and the top ten take about 2.5%. This receptor was obtained from a man in his late teens or twenties in good health and CMV-seronegative. V gene TRBV19 combines with J gene TRBJ1-2; 7 bases map to TRBD1. Specimen: PBMCs. The CDR3 DNA follows: TGTGCCAGTAGGCAAACAGGGGATTGGGGCTACACCTTC. Residues: CASRQTGDWGYTF.